The entry that follows covers one TCR beta chain sequence. This specimen belongs to a study of T cell repertoires in cytomegalovirus infection. TCRdb called the reads again in MiXCR, with one record for every CDR3 protein. The sample contains about 130,000 distinct CDR3 sequences, 7% to 10% of which appear only once. The sequenced sample was PBMCs. The receptor's source is a human donor in good health (CMV status not recorded). Some clones in this sample may be carry-over from other donors' samples.

CDR3 protein: CASIQDRPSNYGYTF. The CDR3, as DNA: TGTGCCAGCATCCAGGACAGGCCCTCTAACTATGGCTACACCTTC. The gene calls are TRBV28 and TRBJ1-2; TRBD1 aligns across 7 bases. V lost 7 bases to trimming and J lost 0 bases; unmatched junction nucleotides: 8. In germline, CDR1 is MDHEN, CDR2 SYDVKM. This CDR3 region has 15 residues.